This T cell receptor beta chain was found in a study of shared clonotypes between healthy human individuals. General observations from the study: Sampling used blood alone; tissue repertoires probably differ.

The CDR3 runs to 13 residues. Germline values: CDR1 SEHNR, CDR2 FQNEAQ (reference sequence). This table comes from immunoSEQ multiplex PCR, and its TCRdb copy is limited to in-frame clones, with some not included. The sample consists of more than 2,000,000 clones, 93% of them appearing once. Worth noting for this clone: Its antigen is currently unknown. Mismatch with germline at one junction end may stem from a read error.

This chain uses TRBV7-9 with TRBJ1-1; D is possibly TRBD1 (5 bases). The sequenced material came from naive CD4+ T cells from PBMCs. The subset here: CD45RA+ positively selected. The clonotype comes from a young man in good health. Some clones in this sample may be carry-over from other donors' samples. The CDR3 DNA reads as TGTGCCAGCAGCTTGGGGACGGGCTATGAACCTTTCTTT. This translates into CASSLGTGYEPFF.